This TCR beta chain was sequenced during a study of blood T cell repertoires in COVID-19 (dated by TCRdb to the early 2020s). General notes on the study: Samples covering the acute and convalescent phases of COVID-19 were provided by collaborators in the United States, Italy and Spain. The prospective study material was composed of cDNA or gDNA derived from T cells, B-cell-depleted T cells, or PBMCs. The dataset comprised deeply sampled blood TCRbeta repertoires from subjects exposed to, actively infected with, or recovered from COVID-19. The repertoires were released in a freely available public database meant as a resource for research on the immune response to SARS-CoV-2. Samples were obtained from the ongoing ImmuneRACE study (first 160 participants) and from about 1,300 subjects provided by 6 global collaborators. The sample metadata nearly always contained a de-identified subject ID, COVID-19 status, age in years and sex. HLA class I and class II types, where available, came from metadata supplied by the sample provider rather than from assay-based typing.

The immunoSEQ Assay, a bias-controlled multiplex PCR, was used to amplify TCRbeta CDR3 regions from genomic DNA. As for how the authors treated the data: Within the assay, amplification of reference gene primers was used to estimate how many nucleated cells each sample contained. To quantify the absolute abundance of each unique TCRbeta CDR3 rearrangement, sequence reads were collapsed and filtered. For each sample, productive Simpson clonality was calculated by taking the square root of Simpson's diversity index across productive rearrangements. TCRdb's version of the immuneACCESS table is confined to in-frame rearrangements and falls short of the full clone set. An unresolved V gene accounts for under half of the shortfall where checked; the remainder is of unknown origin. The V and J calls and clone size are taken from that table; D and trimming were inferred from the DNA. The sample table records about 210,000 clones; over 60% of these occur just once. The ten most abundant clones make up approximately 6.6% of the sample.

From V the trimming removes 1 base and from J it removes 6 bases, while the gene matches leave 2 bases of the junction unaccounted for. Spanning cysteine to phenylalanine, the CDR3 consists of 14 amino acids. Kept here is only the CDR3 DNA, which spans 42 bases and is read in frame from base 1. CDR1 and CDR2, per the germline V gene, are KGHSH and LQKENI. The collaborating institutions used their own protocols to collect whole blood in K2EDTA tubes. Collaborator samples were shipped for TCRbeta analysis as frozen whole blood, isolated PBMCs, or DNA extracted from either sample type. What the authors observed across the whole study: The quantity of clinical and demographic metadata differed by source and by participant and was supplied without curation.

With respect to this clone: It has no known antigen specificity. Base qualities were left out, and no much larger clone turns up one base away. Different DNA sequences within this sample yield the same CDR3.

Sequencing used peripheral blood. This sequence uses TRBV18 and TRBJ1-4; a stretch of 7 junction bases matches TRBD1. This TCR derives from a woman between 70 and 85 years old with acute or convalescent COVID-19. The CDR3 here reads CASSPQGADEKLFF. In nucleotide form, the sequence is TGTGCCAGCTCACCACAGGGGGCGGATGAAAAACTGTTTTTT.